The T cell receptor beta chain described here comes from a study of T cell changes during pregnancy in multiple sclerosis (dated by TCRdb to between 2018 and 2020). Regarding the complete study: Changes in the T cell repertoire over the course of pregnancy were examined in this study in women with multiple sclerosis.

The library was made by the immunoSEQ multiplex PCR assay. TCRdb re-hosts the immuneACCESS table, in-frame sequences only. Its copies lack some clones; in the studies checked, an unresolved V gene accounts for under half of them, and the cause for the rest is not known. The sample table lists 40,000 to 60,000 clones, around 92% of them with a count of one. The ten largest clonotypes hold 0.65% to 0.7% of the sample. V drops 4 bases and J drops 9 bases, leaving 19 bases in between. The CDR3 numbers 15 residues from cysteine through phenylalanine. Solely the CDR3 DNA is kept, with 45 bases framed from the first base. CDR1 and CDR2 are read off the germline V gene as MDHEN and SYDVKM. Points on this clone: Its antigen has not been determined. The record has no base qualities; no much larger clone is one base away.

The clonotype was recovered from a female donor with multiple sclerosis, enrolled in a pregnancy study. Recombination joined TRBV28 with TRBJ1-5, with TRBD1 tentatively as D gene (6 bases match). This sample comprised CD4+ T cells from peripheral blood mononuclear cells, obtained in the third trimester of pregnancy. The DNA sequence reads TGTGCCAGCAGTTCCGGGACAACCGGGCAGGGGCCCCAGCATTTT. This gives the protein CASSSGTTGQGPQHF.